These 9 T cell receptor beta chains came from one sample sequenced in a study of STAT3 mutations in large granular lymphocyte leukemia. Study conclusions and caveats: Every T-LGLL patient had at least one immunodominant TCRbeta clonotype.

For these receptors, no antigen is known. The assay was immunoSEQ multiplex PCR, and TCRdb's table has in-frame clones only and misses some. The sample includes more than 25,000 clones, 65% to 80% seen only once; the top ten take approximately 28%. The sample consisted of peripheral blood mononuclear cells. The receptors were gathered from a woman between 50 and 59 years old with T-cell large granular lymphocyte leukemia. Some clones in this sample may be carry-over from other donors' samples.

The chain employs TRBV30 and TRBJ2-7; 10 nucleotides align to TRBD2. Per germline, CDR1 GTSNPN and CDR2 SVGIG (reference sequence). V was clipped by 3 bases and J by 6 bases; unmatched bases: 8. The CDR3 consists of 14 residues. CDR3 loop: CAWRGSGRGGEQYF. The CDR3 DNA reads as TGTGCCTGGAGGGGAAGCGGGAGGGGAGGCGAGCAGTACTTC.

V usage is TRBV7-2 and J usage is TRBJ2-1; possible D gene TRBD2, 5 bases. The CDR3 has 15 amino acids. CDR1 is SGHTA, CDR2 FQGNSA, per germline. Between the trimmed V and J ends, which lost 5 bases and 2 bases, there was a span of 13 bases. The CDR3 is CASSPAAEPYNEQFF. The CDR3 DNA follows: TGTGCCAGCAGCCCGGCAGCGGAGCCCTACAATGAGCAGTTCTTC.

The V gene is TRBV30, the J gene TRBJ1-2; TRBD1 is a possible D gene (5 bases). Germline lookup yields CDR1 GTSNPN and CDR2 SVGIG (reference sequence). This CDR3 is 14 amino acids long. Deletions cut 3 bases from V and 4 bases from J, with 15 bases between. The CDR3 nucleotides are TGTGCCTGGAGCCCATCTGGAGGGGTCTATGGCTACACCTTC. Amino acids: CAWSPSGGVYGYTF.

The chain carries TRBV9 and TRBJ2-1; no reliable D call. The CDR3 is 14 amino acids. Looked up from germline, CDR1 is SGDLS and CDR2 is YYNGEE. V lost 0 bases to trimming and J lost 6 bases, with 10 bases between them. CDR3 residues: CASSVDRSGNEQFF. In DNA form, the CDR3 reads TGTGCCAGCAGCGTAGATCGGTCCGGCAATGAGCAGTTCTTC.

The rearrangement links TRBV13 to TRBJ1-4; no definite D call. This CDR3 has 15 amino acids. Germline CDR1 is PRHDT and CDR2 is FYEKMQ (reference sequence). V dropped 0 bases and J dropped 7 bases, with 12 bases sitting between them. The CDR3 region has the DNA TGTGCCAGCAGCTTAGGCCCCGAGGGAAGTGAAAAACTGTTTTTT. This codes for CASSLGPEGSEKLFF.

This sequence joins TRBV9 and TRBJ2-5, with D tentatively TRBD1 or TRBD2 (5 bases each). V was trimmed by 0 bases and J by 3 bases, leaving 15 bases between them. Germline CDR1 reads SGDLS; CDR2 reads YYNGEE. This CDR3 has 16 amino acids. The chain's CDR3 is CASSVAWDALKETQYF. Here the CDR3 DNA reads TGTGCCAGCAGCGTAGCTTGGGACGCGTTAAAAGAGACCCAGTACTTC.

The chain recombines TRBV29-1 with TRBJ2-3; maybe TRBD1 (6 bases). This CDR3 comprises 15 residues. Germline assignment: CDR1 SQVTM and CDR2 ANQGSEA. V lost 4 bases to trimming and J lost 7 bases, with 21 bases between them. The CDR3, as DNA: TGCAGCGTTGCGCCGTACAGGGTTTCCAGGAATACGCAGTATTTT. Residues: CSVAPYRVSRNTQYF.

This chain links TRBV5-4 with TRBJ1-5; maybe TRBD1 (5 bases). Germline V lookup: CDR1 SGHNT, CDR2 YYREEE (reference sequence). V lost 0 bases and J lost 0, with 22 bases in between. CDR3 length: 20 residues. The CDR3 nucleotides read TGTGCCAGCAGCTTGGATACCGGGGCCATATTCGATAATAGCAATCAGCCCCAGCATTTT. Amino acids: CASSLDTGAIFDNSNQPQHF.

V usage is TRBV5-6 and J usage is TRBJ2-1; D is uncertain. Germline V gene sequence: CDR1 SGHDT, CDR2 YYEEEE. Deletions cut 1 base from V and 10 bases from J, with 9 bases between. CDR3 length: 12 amino acids. The CDR3 DNA is TGTGCCAGCAGCTTGCACCCGGCGGAGCAGTTCTTC. This gives the protein CASSLHPAEQFF.